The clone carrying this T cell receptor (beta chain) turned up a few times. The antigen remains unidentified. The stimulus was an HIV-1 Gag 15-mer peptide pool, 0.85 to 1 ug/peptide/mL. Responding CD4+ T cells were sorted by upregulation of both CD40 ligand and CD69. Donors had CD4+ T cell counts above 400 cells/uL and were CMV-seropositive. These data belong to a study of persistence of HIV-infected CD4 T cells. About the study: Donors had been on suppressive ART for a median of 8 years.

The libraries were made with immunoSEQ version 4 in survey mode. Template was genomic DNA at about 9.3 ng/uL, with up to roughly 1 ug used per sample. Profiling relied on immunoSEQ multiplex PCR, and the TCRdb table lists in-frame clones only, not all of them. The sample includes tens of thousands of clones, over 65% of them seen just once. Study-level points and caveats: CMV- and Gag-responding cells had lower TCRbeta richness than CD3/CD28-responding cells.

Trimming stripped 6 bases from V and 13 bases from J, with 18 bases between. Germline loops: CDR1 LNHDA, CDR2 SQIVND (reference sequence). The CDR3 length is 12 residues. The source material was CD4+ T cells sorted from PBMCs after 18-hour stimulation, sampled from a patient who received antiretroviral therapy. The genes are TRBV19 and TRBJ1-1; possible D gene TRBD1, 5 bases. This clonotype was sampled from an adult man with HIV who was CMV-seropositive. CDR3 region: CASSNIGGDVFF. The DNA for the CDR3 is TGTGCCAGTAGCAACATCGGGGGGGACGTTTTCTTT.